This TCR beta chain is drawn from a study of read filtering for tumor transcriptome and immune sequencing. Study overall: By R-ISS, stages I, II and III held around 8, 15 and 7 patients. After DNase treatment, RNA was made into whole-transcriptome libraries. Study-wide points: The CD138-negative fraction was mixed bone marrow immune cells, not pure T cells.

This library used approximately 370 ng RNA and molecular barcoded adaptors spanning alpha/delta and beta/gamma chains. TCRdb analysed the reads with MiXCR anew, one entry per CDR3 protein. The sample contains approximately 45,000 distinct CDR3 sequences, around 21% of which appear only once. At the time of active disease, bone marrow was collected from every patient. The CDR3 extends over 14 amino acids. The V gene's germline CDR1 is SGHAT and CDR2 FQNNGV. Comment on this clonotype: Antigen unknown. This may be a read error: a much more frequent sequence differs by one nucleotide.

This receptor was identified in a donor older than 35 with multiple myeloma. The V call is TRBV11-2, the J call TRBJ2-2; D is perhaps TRBD2 (5 bases). The sample consisted of a population of CD138-negative cells sorted from bone marrow. The CDR3 is CASSLVANTGEPFF. In DNA, the CDR3 is TGTGCCAGCAGCTTAGTCGCGAACACCGGGGAGCCGTTTTTT. The full variable domain, its missing parts supplied by reference TRBV11-2 and TRBJ2-2, is EAGVAQSPRYKIIEKRQSVAFWCNPISGHATLYWYQQILGQGPKLLIQFQNNGVVDDSQLPKDRFSAERLKGVDSTLKIQPAKLEDSAVYLCASSLVANTGEPFFGEGSRLTVL.